These 26 T cell receptor beta chains originate from one sample sequenced in a study of regulatory T cells in long-lasting Graves disease. The TCR beta library used iRepertoire HTBI primers with Arm-PCR amplification of CDR3. TCRdb recomputed calls from the multiplex PCR reads with MiXCR, one row per CDR3 protein. This table holds about 540,000 distinct CDR3 sequences, about 14% found once. This sample's time point: newly diagnosed GD, antithyroid drugs for less than 3 months. Following extraction of RNA from PBMCs, that RNA was used to make the TCR library. This sample also appeared in a second study, on T cells in Graves' hyperthyroidism and ophthalmopathy.

The specimen was peripheral blood mononuclear cells (PBMCs), collected at new diagnosis, from a patient treated with antithyroid drugs. The origin of the receptors is a man aged 30-40 years with Graves disease.

This clonotype was found many times. The chain couples TRBV6-1 to TRBJ2-3; D unclear. V was cut by 8 bases and J by 4 bases, with 10 bases left in between. The CDR3 runs to 12 residues. CDR1 MNHNS and CDR2 SASEGT come from the germline V gene. The CDR3 spells CASAATSDTQYF. The DNA for the CDR3 is TGTGCCAGCGCGGCGACTTCAGATACGCAGTATTTT.

This clonotype was counted many times. The chain couples TRBV27 to TRBJ2-7, with D unclear. Germline CDR1 reads MNHEY; CDR2 reads SMNVEV (reference sequence). Trimming removed 7 bases at V and 5 bases at J, with 15 bases between. The CDR3 is made up of 13 amino acids. In DNA form, the CDR3 reads TGTGCCAGCAACGACCACGGGTCCCACGAGCAGTACTTC. Its translation is CASNDHGSHEQYF.

Remarks on this clonotype: A much more abundant neighbour one base away suggests this may be a read error. V and J are TRBV7-3 and TRBJ2-7; the D gene is possibly TRBD2 (6 bases). CDR1 is SGHTA and CDR2 is FQGTGA in the germline V gene. The V gene lost 2 bases and the J gene lost 2 bases, with 7 bases spanning the gap. The CDR3 has 13 residues. CDR3 residues: CASSLGEAYEQYF. CDR3 nucleotide sequence: TGTGCCAGCAGCTTAGGGGAGGCCTACGAGCAGTACTTC.

Details on this clonotype: A read error may explain this, as a much larger clone is one base away. The chain has TRBV29-1 and TRBJ1-4; 9 bases fit TRBD1. J gave up 10 bases and V 7 bases, and 7 bases lay outside the gene matches. Germline loops: CDR1 SQVTM, CDR2 ANQGSEA. The CDR3 is 12 residues long. CDR3 sequence (DNA): TGCAGCGCGGGACAGGGAGAGGGAAAACTGTTTTTT. Its protein is CSAGQGEGKLFF.

This clonotype has only a few counts. The chain employs TRBV6-5 and TRBJ2-1; D possibly corresponds to TRBD2 (6 bases). The CDR3 runs to 15 residues. The ends were cut back, 0 bases at V and 8 bases at J, with 14 bases in the middle. Germline V lookup: CDR1 MNHEY, CDR2 SVGAGI. This CDR3 reads CASSYSYGSKDEQFF. CDR3 coding DNA: TGTGCCAGCAGTTACTCCTACGGGAGTAAGGATGAGCAGTTCTTC.

This clonotype showed up just a few times. J is TRBJ2-3 and V is TRBV20-1; D gene ambiguous. Trimming pared 5 bases from V and 4 bases from J, leaving 13 bases between. Germline lookup yields CDR1 DFQATT and CDR2 SNEGSKA (reference sequence). The CDR3 is made up of 13 amino acids. DNA for the CDR3: TGCAGTGCTTCTAGGGTGGGTGCAGATACGCAGTATTTT. It translates to CSASRVGADTQYF.

This clonotype was detected ten times or more. V usage is TRBV10-3 and J usage is TRBJ2-1; TRBD1 matches at 10 bases. Germline V CDR1 and CDR2: ENHRY, SYGVKD. V was clipped by 6 bases and J by 5 bases; unmatched bases: 16. The CDR3 runs 18 residues. As DNA, the CDR3 is TGTGCCATCAGGCCGGGACAGGGGCGGCTAGCGGATAACAATGAGCAGTTCTTC. Its protein product is CAIRPGQGRLADNNEQFF.

This clonotype has ten or more counts. The chain employs TRBV30 and TRBJ1-2, with a weak D call TRBD1 (6 bases). CDR3 size: 12 residues. Trimming took off 3 bases at V and 8 bases at J, with 13 bases between the two ends. CDR1 and CDR2 from the germline V gene are GTSNPN and SVGIG (reference sequence). The CDR3 coding sequence is TGTGCCTGGAGCGCCTCAGGGGCCGGCTACACCTTC. Translated, it gives CAWSASGAGYTF. The variable domain in full, with the rest retrieved from reference TRBV30 and TRBJ1-2, is SQTIHQWPATLVQPVGSPLSLECTVEGTSNPNLYWYRQAAGRGLQLLFYSVGIGQISSEVPQNLSASRPQDRQFILSSKKLLLSDSGFYLCAWSASGAGYTFGSGTRLTVV.

This clonotype was observed at least ten times. The chain recombines TRBV30 with TRBJ2-1, with 9 nucleotides matching TRBD2. The CDR3 is 14 residues long. Per germline, CDR1 GTSNPN and CDR2 SVGIG (reference sequence). The V and J ends lost 6 bases and 9 bases, in that order; junction bases with no gene match: 12. Here the CDR3 reads CACPLAGYGLEQFF. Here the CDR3 DNA reads TGTGCCTGCCCACTAGCGGGTTATGGGCTTGAGCAGTTCTTC.

On this clonotype: Given a much more abundant clone one base away, this may be a read error. The chain employs TRBV11-2 and TRBJ2-5; TRBD2 agrees at 9 bases. The J call may be faulty, since TRBJ2-1 better matches the DNA end. The CDR3 totals 16 residues. Germline values: CDR1 SGHAT, CDR2 FQNNGV. The CDR3 spells CASSPLAGGDCNEQFF. DNA of the CDR3: TGTGCCAGCAGCCCCCTTGCGGGAGGGGACTGCAATGAGCAGTTCTTC.

The chain uses TRBV7-2 and TRBJ2-4; D possibly corresponds to TRBD2 (6 bases). This CDR3 has 15 residues. Trimming shortened V by 1 base and J by 6 bases, and 13 bases separated the two germline ends. Germline assignment: CDR1 SGHTA and CDR2 FQGNSA. In nucleotides, the CDR3 is TGTGCCAGCAGCTTAGAGGGCGGGATTCGAAACATTCAGTACTTC. It specifies CASSLEGGIRNIQYF.

This clonotype was observed a few times. The V gene is TRBV4-1, the J gene TRBJ2-1, with D unclear. V lost 0 bases to trimming and J lost 9 bases, with 12 bases between them. The CDR3 has 14 residues. The germline CDR1 and CDR2 sequences are MGHRA and YSYEKL. Here the CDR3 reads CASSQEPWAREQFF. The CDR3 DNA is TGCGCCAGCAGCCAAGAGCCATGGGCACGTGAGCAGTTCTTC.

This clonotype was detected many times. The chain links TRBV29-1 to TRBJ2-3, with TRBD2 matching 12 bases. Germline V gene data show CDR1 as SQVTM and CDR2 as ANQGSEA. The J segment lost 0 bases and the V segment lost 3 bases, leaving 4 bases of the junction unmatched. The CDR3 has 16 residues. The CDR3 loop reads CSVEEGTSGSTDTQYF. The CDR3 DNA follows: TGCAGCGTTGAGGAGGGGACTAGCGGGAGCACAGATACGCAGTATTTT.

This clonotype was counted ten times or more. The genes are TRBV12-3 or TRBV12-4 and TRBJ1-1; 8 bases align to TRBD1. V lost 7 bases and J lost 5; bases outside the gene matches: 12. The length of the CDR3 is 15 residues. The CDR3 DNA sequence: TGTGCCAGCACCAACCCCACAGGGGGAGAGACTGAAGCTTTCTTT. It translates to CASTNPTGGETEAFF.

About this clonotype: Here the CDR3 omits its conserved ending phenylalanine or tryptophan, so a read error is the likely source. The DNA is omitted, as the CDR3 cannot be located on it reliably, and the CDR3 follows TCRdb's listing. The chain combines TRBV2 with TRBJ2-7; the D call in the table, TRBD2, was not verified against the DNA. The CDR3 is 9 residues long, ends included. CDR1 is SNHLY, CDR2 FYNNEI, per germline. The CDR3 region is CASSEREVR.

With regard to this clonotype: With only one base between it and a far larger clone, this is likely a read error. This sequence joins TRBV11-2 and TRBJ2-7; either TRBD1 or TRBD2 may fit D (6 bases each). The CDR3 totals 16 residues. V dropped 7 bases and J dropped 7 bases, with 26 bases sitting between them. Germline V gene sequence: CDR1 SGHAT, CDR2 FQNNGV. The chain's CDR3 is CASTKTGAGTYNEQYF. CDR3 DNA sequence: TGTGCCAGCACCAAGACAGGCGCGGGGACCTACAATGAGCAGTACTTC.

This clonotype was counted at least ten times. This rearrangement joins TRBV2 to TRBJ2-2; weak D call: TRBD2 (6 bases). V shed 8 bases and J shed 3 bases, with 13 bases lying between them. Germline values: CDR1 SNHLY, CDR2 FYNNEI. The CDR3 runs 14 residues. CDR3 sequence: CASGGLLDTGELFF. CDR3 coding DNA: TGTGCCAGCGGGGGACTCTTAGACACCGGGGAGCTGTTTTTT.

The V and J genes are TRBV6-2 or TRBV6-3 and TRBJ2-3, with a tentative D call TRBD1 (6 bases). The CDR3 runs to 15 residues. The V end lost 5 bases, the J end lost 0 bases, and 12 bases lay between the germline ends. Per germline, CDR1 MNHEY and CDR2 SVGEGT. The CDR3 region has the DNA TGTGCCAGCAGTCCAGGGGCGTTTAGCACAGATACGCAGTATTTT. Its translation: CASSPGAFSTDTQYF.

The chain joins TRBV7-8 to TRBJ2-1; D unresolved. V gave up 0 bases and J gave up 7 bases, with 7 bases separating them. In germline, CDR1 is SGHVS, CDR2 FQNEAQ. This CDR3 is 13 amino acids long. The CDR3 here is CASSLALVNEQFF. The CDR3 region has the DNA TGTGCCAGCAGCTTAGCGCTCGTTAATGAGCAGTTCTTC.

V usage is TRBV7-2 and J usage is TRBJ2-5, with a weak D call TRBD1 (5 bases). V was trimmed by 4 bases and J by 3 bases, leaving 9 bases between them. The CDR3 is 13 amino acids. Germline values: CDR1 SGHTA, CDR2 FQGNSA. The CDR3 loop reads CASSSSREETQYF. CDR3 bases: TGTGCCAGCAGCTCAAGCAGGGAAGAGACCCAGTACTTC.

This clonotype has at least ten counts. CDR3 loop: CASSPPGGETQYF. CDR3 sequence (DNA): TGTGCCAGCAGCCCACCCGGTGGGGAGACCCAGTACTTC. This chain connects TRBV18 to TRBJ2-5; D gene ambiguous. Germline CDR1 KGHSH, CDR2 LQKENI. This CDR3 spans 13 amino acids. V was cut by 8 bases and J by 5 bases, with 15 bases left in between.

About this clonotype itself: The junction departs from the called germline gene at one end, perhaps through a read error. For the CDR3, the DNA is TGTGCCAGCAGTTACTCAGACAGAACTTATAATTCATCCCTCCACTTT. Its translation: CASSYSDRTYNSSLHF. The V gene is TRBV6-5, the J gene TRBJ1-6, with D perhaps TRBD1 (5 bases). This CDR3 region has 16 residues. The germline V gene has CDR1 MNHEY and CDR2 SVGAGI.

This clonotype was observed a handful of times. V and J are TRBV27 and TRBJ2-7; 7 bases are shared with TRBD2. CDR1 is MNHEY, CDR2 SMNVEV, per germline (reference sequence). The junction had 12 bases not matched to a gene; V was cut back by 5 bases and J by 2 bases. CDR3 length equals 16 residues. The CDR3 bases are TGTGCCAGCAGTCTCGCTCCTAGGGCGGGGGCCTACGAGCAGTACTTC. As protein: CASSLAPRAGAYEQYF.

Written as DNA, the CDR3 is TGTGCCAGCAGTGAGCACCGGGGGGGGTTTTACAATGAGCAGTTCTTC. Amino acid sequence: CASSEHRGGFYNEQFF. The chain recombines TRBV2 with TRBJ2-1; 8 nucleotides match TRBD2. Germline values: CDR1 SNHLY, CDR2 FYNNEI. With V trimmed by 3 bases and J by 4 bases, 8 bases remained unmatched. This CDR3 has 16 residues.

Only a few counts were recorded for this clonotype. The V call is TRBV7-9, the J call TRBJ2-2; TRBD1 agrees at 7 bases. Per the germline V gene, CDR1 is SEHNR and CDR2 is FQNEAQ (reference sequence). The CDR3 consists of 17 residues. V dropped 1 base and J dropped 1; count of bases not matched to a gene: 6. CDR3 residues: CASSLDRDSLNTGELFF. The DNA of the CDR3 is TGTGCCAGCAGCTTAGACCGGGACAGCCTGAACACCGGGGAGCTGTTTTTT.

This clonotype was observed at least ten times. The chain carries TRBV15 and TRBJ1-4; the match to TRBD1 covers 8 bases. There are 15 residues in the CDR3. Germline V lookup: CDR1 LNHNV, CDR2 YYDKDF (reference sequence). After removal of 5 bases from V and 8 bases from J, the junction contained 10 bases not matched to a gene. The CDR3 DNA reads as TGTGCCACCAGCGGATGGAACAGGGGGAACGAAAAACTGTTTTTT. The encoded protein is CATSGWNRGNEKLFF.